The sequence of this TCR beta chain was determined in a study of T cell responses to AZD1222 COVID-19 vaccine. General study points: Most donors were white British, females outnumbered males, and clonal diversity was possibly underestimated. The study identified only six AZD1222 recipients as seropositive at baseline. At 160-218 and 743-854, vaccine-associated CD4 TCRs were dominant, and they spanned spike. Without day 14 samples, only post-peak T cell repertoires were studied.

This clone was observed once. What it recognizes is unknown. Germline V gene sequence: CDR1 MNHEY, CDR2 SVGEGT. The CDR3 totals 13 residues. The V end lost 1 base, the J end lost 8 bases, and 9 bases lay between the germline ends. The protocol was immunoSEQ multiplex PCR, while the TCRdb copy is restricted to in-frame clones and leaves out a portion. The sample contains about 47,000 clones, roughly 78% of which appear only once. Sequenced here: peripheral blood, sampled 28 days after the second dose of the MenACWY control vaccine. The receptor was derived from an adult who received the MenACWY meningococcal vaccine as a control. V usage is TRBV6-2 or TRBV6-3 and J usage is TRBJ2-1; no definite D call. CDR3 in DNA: TGTGCCAGCAGTTACTTCGGATATGATGAGCAGTTCTTC. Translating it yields CASSYFGYDEQFF.